This T cell receptor beta chain was profiled in a study of blood T cell repertoires in COVID-19. Across the study: Acute and convalescent COVID-19 specimens originated in the United States, Italy and Spain.

The V and J ends lost 4 bases and 6 bases, in that order; junction bases with no gene match: 3. The CDR3 spans 13 residues. CDR1 and CDR2 from the germline V gene are SGHNT and YYREEE (reference sequence). Sequenced by immunoSEQ multiplex PCR; TCRdb stores in-frame clones only, minus some. This table has 280,000 or so clones, roughly 89% appearing once. The cohort comprised adults aged roughly 18 to 90 years residing in approximately 22 US areas. Before being deemed recovered, Cohort 3 donors had two negative PCRs, clearance, or symptom resolution. The J gene is TRBJ2-2, the V gene TRBV5-4; 7 positions match TRBD2. The receptor was isolated from a woman aged 40 to 50 who had recovered from COVID-19. Input material: PBMCs or T cells enriched from blood (not recorded which). CDR3 region: CASSREGSGELFF. The CDR3 DNA is TGTGCCAGCAGCAGGGAGGGGTCCGGGGAGCTGTTTTTT.